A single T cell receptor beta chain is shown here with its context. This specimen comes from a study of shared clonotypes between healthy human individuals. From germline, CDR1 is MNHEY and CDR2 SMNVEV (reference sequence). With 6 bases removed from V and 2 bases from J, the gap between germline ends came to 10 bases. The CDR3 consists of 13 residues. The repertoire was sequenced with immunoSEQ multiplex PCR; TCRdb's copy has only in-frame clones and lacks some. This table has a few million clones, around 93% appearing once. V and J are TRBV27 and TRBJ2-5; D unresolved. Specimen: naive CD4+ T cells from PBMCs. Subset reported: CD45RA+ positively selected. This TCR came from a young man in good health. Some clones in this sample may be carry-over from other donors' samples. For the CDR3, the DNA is TGTGCCAGCAGCATCTCTCGACAAGAGACCCAGTACTTC. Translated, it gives CASSISRQETQYF.